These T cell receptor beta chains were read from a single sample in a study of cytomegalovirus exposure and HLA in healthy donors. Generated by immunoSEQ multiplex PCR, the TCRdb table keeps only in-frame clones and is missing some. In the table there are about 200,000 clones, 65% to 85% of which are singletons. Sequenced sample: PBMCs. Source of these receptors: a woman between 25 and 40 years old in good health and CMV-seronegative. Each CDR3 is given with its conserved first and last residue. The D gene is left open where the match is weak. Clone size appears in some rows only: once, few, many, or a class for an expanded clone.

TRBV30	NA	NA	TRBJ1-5	TGTGCCTGGAGTGTTGAGGGGGATCAGCCCCAGCATTTT	CAWSVEGDQPQHF
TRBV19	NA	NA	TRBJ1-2	TGTGCCAGTAGTTCAACCTCGTTGGGGCAAAGCTATGGCTACACCTTC	CASSSTSLGQSYGYTF
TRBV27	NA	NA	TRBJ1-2	TGTGCCAGCAGTTTAAAAAGGGGGGGGAGTACTAACTATGGCTACACCTTC	CASSLKRGGSTNYGYTF
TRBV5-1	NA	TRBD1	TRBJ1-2	TGCGCCAGCAGCGCAGGACAGGGGGCTAGGTATGGCTACACCTTC	CASSAGQGARYGYTF
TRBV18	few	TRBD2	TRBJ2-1	TGTGCCAGCTCAAGCGGACTAGCGGGAGGGCCACACAATGAGCAGTTCTTC	CASSSGLAGGPHNEQFF
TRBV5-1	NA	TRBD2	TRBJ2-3	TGCGCCAGCAGCTTGGTATCTAGCGGGAGGGCAGATACGCAGTATTTT	CASSLVSSGRADTQYF
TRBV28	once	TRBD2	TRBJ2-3	TGTGCCAGCAGTTTATTGCGGGGGGTTAAAGGTAGAGATACGCAGTATTTT	CASSLLRGVKGRDTQYF
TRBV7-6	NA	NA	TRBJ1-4	TGTGCCAGCAGCTTAAATTCGGCGGTTAATGAAAAACTGTTTTTT	CASSLNSAVNEKLFF
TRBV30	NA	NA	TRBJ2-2	TGTGCCTGGAGGGGAGGCCCGCCGGGCACCGGGGAGCTGTTTTTT	CAWRGGPPGTGELFF
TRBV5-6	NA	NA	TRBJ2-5	TGTGCCAGCAGCCTCGGGTTCCAAGAGACCCAGTACTTC	CASSLGFQETQYF
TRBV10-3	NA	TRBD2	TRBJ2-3	TGTGCCATCAGTGAGTCTTCACCGGGGGGTACGCAGTATTTT	CAISESSPGGTQYF
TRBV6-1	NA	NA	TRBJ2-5	TGTGCCAGCAGTGACCCCCTCACGTTTAATGAGCAGTACTTC	CASSDPLTFNEQYF
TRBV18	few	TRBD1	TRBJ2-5	TGTGCCAGCTCACGGGACAGACAAGAGACCCAGTACTTC	CASSRDRQETQYF
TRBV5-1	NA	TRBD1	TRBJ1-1	TGCGCCAGCAGCCCTACTGACAGGGGTCCGACTTGGGACACTGAAGCTTTCTTT	CASSPTDRGPTWDTEAFF
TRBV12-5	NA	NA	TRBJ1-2	TGTGCTAGTGGTTTGGTTGCAGGGCAAGCTGGCTACACCTTC	CASGLVAGQAGYTF
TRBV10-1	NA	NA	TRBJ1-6	TGCGCCAGCACCAAGGACAGCAATAATTCACCCCTCCACTTT	CASTKDSNNSPLHF
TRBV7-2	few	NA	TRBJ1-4	TGTGCCAGCAGCCGAGACAGGACCGGTCAAAAACTGTTTTTT	CASSRDRTGQKLFF
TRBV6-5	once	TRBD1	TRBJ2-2	TGTGCCAGCAGACGACAGGGGGCGGAGGAGCTGTTTTTT	CASRRQGAEELFF
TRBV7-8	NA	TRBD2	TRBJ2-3	TGTGCCAGCAGCCCCCCACTAGCGCTCGGAGATACGCAGTATTTT	CASSPPLALGDTQYF
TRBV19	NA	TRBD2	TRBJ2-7	TGTGCCAGTAGTACGGTCCAGCGGGAGACGGGGGAGCAGTACTTC	CASSTVQRETGEQYF
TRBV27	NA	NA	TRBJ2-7	TGTGCCAGCAGTCCGTTGGATCCGGGACAAAGATACGAGCAGTACTTC	CASSPLDPGQRYEQYF
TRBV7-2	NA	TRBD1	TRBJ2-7	TGTGCCAGCAGTTCTAGACAGGGTGATCGCGAGCAGTACTTC	CASSSRQGDREQYF
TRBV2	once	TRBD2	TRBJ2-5	TGTGCCAGCAGTGAAGGTGCTGGCGGGGGGGTGCTAGAGACCCAGTACTTC	CASSEGAGGGVLETQYF
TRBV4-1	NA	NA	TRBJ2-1	TGCGCCAGCAGCCCCGACAGGGAGGACTACAATGAGCAGTTCTTC	CASSPDREDYNEQFF
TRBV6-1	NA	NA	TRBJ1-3	TGTGCCAGCAGTGAAGCGCTGTCGGTAATCCCAAACACCATATATTTT	CASSEALSVIPNTIYF
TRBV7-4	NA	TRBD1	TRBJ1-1	TGTGCCAGCAGCCGGACAGGGGTACGGAGCACTGAAGCTTTCTTT	CASSRTGVRSTEAFF
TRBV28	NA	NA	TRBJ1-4	TGTGCCAGCAGTCCGACCCAGGGGCGGGGGCTCACTAATGAAAAACTGTTTTTT	CASSPTQGRGLTNEKLFF
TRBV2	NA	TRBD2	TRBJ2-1	TGTGCCAGCACTACGGGACTATTGTACAATGAGCAGTTCTTC	CASTTGLLYNEQFF
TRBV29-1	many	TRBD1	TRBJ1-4	TGCAGCTCCCTTGAGGGGGCCAATGAAAAACTGTTTTTT	CSSLEGANEKLFF
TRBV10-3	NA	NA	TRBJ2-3	TGTGCCATCAGTGCAGGGGGGCCCACAGATACGCAGTATTTT	CAISAGGPTDTQYF
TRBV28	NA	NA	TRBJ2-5	TGTGCCAGCAGTTTTCTCGGGACCCAGTACTTC	CASSFLGTQYF
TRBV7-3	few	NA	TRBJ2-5	TGTGCCAGCAGCTTAACAGGGGGATTATTGGAGACCCAGTACTTC	CASSLTGGLLETQYF
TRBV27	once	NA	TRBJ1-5	TGTGCCAGCAGTTTTTACAATAGCAATCAGCCCCAGCATTTT	CASSFYNSNQPQHF
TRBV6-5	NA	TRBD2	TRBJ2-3	TGTGCCAGCAGTTTTGTTAGCGGGAGTTCCGATACGCAGTATTTT	CASSFVSGSSDTQYF
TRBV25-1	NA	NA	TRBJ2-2	TGTGCCAGCAGTGGAGGGCGGCCCGGGGAGCTGTTTTTT	CASSGGRPGELFF
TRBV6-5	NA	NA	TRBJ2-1	TGTGCCAGCAGTCGACCCCCCGGGGCCTACAATGAGCAGTTCTTC	CASSRPPGAYNEQFF
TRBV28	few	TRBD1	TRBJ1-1	TGTGCCAGCAGTTTCGACAGGGGGATGACTGAAGCTTTCTTT	CASSFDRGMTEAFF
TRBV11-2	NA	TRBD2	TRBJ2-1	TGTGCCAGCAGCTCCTTAGCGGGGAGCTCCTACAATGAGCAGTTCTTC	CASSSLAGSSYNEQFF
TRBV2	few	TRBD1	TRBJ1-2	TGTGCCAGCAGCGCCCGGGACAGGGGGCTCTATGGCTACACCTTC	CASSARDRGLYGYTF
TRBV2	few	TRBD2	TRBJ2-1	TGTGCCACCTCGACTAGCGGGAGGGTCCAGGATTCCTACAATGAGCAGTTCTTC	CATSTSGRVQDSYNEQFF
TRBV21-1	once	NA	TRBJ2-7	TGTGCCAGCAGCAAAGCGGGGGGGTCCTACGAGCAGTACTTC	CASSKAGGSYEQYF
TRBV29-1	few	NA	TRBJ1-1	TGCAGCGCCAATGGAGGGACGTTGAACACTGAAGCTTTCTTT	CSANGGTLNTEAFF
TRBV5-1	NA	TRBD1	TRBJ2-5	TGCGCCAGCAGCTCCCTGACAGGGGGAAGGGAGACCCAGTACTTC	CASSSLTGGRETQYF
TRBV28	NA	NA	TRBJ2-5	TGTGCCACGAGAGCGGGCCTGGGTCGACTAGAGACCCAGTACTTC	CATRAGLGRLETQYF
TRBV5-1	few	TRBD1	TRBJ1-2	TGCGCCAGCAGCTTGGGACAGGGTCTCAGGGGTGGCTACACCTTC	CASSLGQGLRGGYTF
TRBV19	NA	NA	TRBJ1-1	TGTGCCAGTAGTAGGACAGCATTGAACACTGAAGCTTTCTTT	CASSRTALNTEAFF
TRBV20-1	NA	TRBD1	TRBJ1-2	TGCAGTGCTAACCGACAGGGTGGCTACACCTTC	CSANRQGGYTF
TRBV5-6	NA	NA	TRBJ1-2	TGTGCCAGCAGCTTGGCAGGGGCCTTATATGGCTACACCTTC	CASSLAGALYGYTF
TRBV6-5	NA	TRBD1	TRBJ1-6	TGTGCCAGCAGCACTACAGGGGCACCCCTCCACTTT	CASSTTGAPLHF
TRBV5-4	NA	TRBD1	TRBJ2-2	TGTGCCAGCAGCTTGGGCAGGGGGCCTATCACCGGGGAGCTGTTTTTT	CASSLGRGPITGELFF
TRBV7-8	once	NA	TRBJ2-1	TGTGCCAGCAGCTTAGGAGTAAGAGGAGAGAGGCAGTTCTTC	CASSLGVRGERQFF
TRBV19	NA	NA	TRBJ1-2	TGTGCCACCAGCACGGCAGGGTCCGTCTATGGCTACACCTTC	CATSTAGSVYGYTF
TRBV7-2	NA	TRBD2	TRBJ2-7	TGTGCCAGCAGCTTATGGTCGACTAGCGGGAGGATCGGCTACGAGCAGTACTTC	CASSLWSTSGRIGYEQYF
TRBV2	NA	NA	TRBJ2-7	TGTGCCAGCAGTGGGATAGCGGAGGGTCTCGAGCAGTACTTC	CASSGIAEGLEQYF
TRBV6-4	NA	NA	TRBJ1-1	TGTGCCAGCAGTGACTATCCCGACACTGAAGCTTTCTTT	CASSDYPDTEAFF
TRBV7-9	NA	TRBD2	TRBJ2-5	TGTGCCAGCAGCTCGGGGACTAGCGGGAGGAAAGAGACCCAGTACTTC	CASSSGTSGRKETQYF
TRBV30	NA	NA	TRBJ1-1	TGTGCCTCTAAGGACAGTAAGAACACTGAAGCTTTCTTT	CASKDSKNTEAFF
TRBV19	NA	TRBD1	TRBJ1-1	TGTGCCAGTAGTAACCGGGACAGGGGGAAGGCTGAAGCTTTCTTT	CASSNRDRGKAEAFF